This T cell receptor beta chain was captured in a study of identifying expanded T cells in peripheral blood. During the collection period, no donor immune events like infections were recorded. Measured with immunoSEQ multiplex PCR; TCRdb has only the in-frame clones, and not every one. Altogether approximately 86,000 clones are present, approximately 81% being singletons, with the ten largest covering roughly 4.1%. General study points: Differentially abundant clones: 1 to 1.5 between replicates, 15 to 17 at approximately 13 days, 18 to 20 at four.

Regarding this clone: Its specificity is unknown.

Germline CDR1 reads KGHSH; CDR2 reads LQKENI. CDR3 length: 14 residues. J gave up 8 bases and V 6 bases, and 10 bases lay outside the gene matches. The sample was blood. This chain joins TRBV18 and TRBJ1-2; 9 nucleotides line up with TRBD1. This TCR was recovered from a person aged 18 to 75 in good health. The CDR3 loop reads CASSTKQGAGGYTF. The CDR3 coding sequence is TGTGCCAGCTCGACGAAACAGGGGGCAGGGGGCTACACCTTC.